The rows below give T cell receptor beta chains drawn from one sample of a study of shared clonotypes between healthy human individuals. The assay was immunoSEQ multiplex PCR, and TCRdb's table has in-frame clones only and misses some. The data show some 2,000,000 clones, about 94% seen once. Input material: naive CD8+ T cells sorted from blood. The receptors shown here come from a man aged 18 to 30 in good health. CDR3s include the opening cysteine and the closing phenylalanine or tryptophan. Each record gives: V gene, J gene, D gene, clone size, CDR3 DNA, CDR3 protein. D genes are given only for firm matches. Clone size is shown for a subset of rows, as once, few, many or a class of expanded clone.

v_gene: TRBV5-1
j_gene: TRBJ2-5
d_gene: -
abundance: -
CDR3nt: TGCGCCAGCAGCTCAAGGACCCAAGGGGAGACCCAGTACTTC
CDR3aa: CASSSRTQGETQYF

v_gene: TRBV9
j_gene: TRBJ1-3
d_gene: -
abundance: -
CDR3nt: TGTGCCAGCAGTGCGACCCCGTCCTCTGGAAACACCATATATTTT
CDR3aa: CASSATPSSGNTIYF

v_gene: TRBV4-1
j_gene: TRBJ1-2
d_gene: -
abundance: -
CDR3nt: TGCGCCAGCAGCCGAGACCCCGGGGACTATGGCTACACCTTC
CDR3aa: CASSRDPGDYGYTF

v_gene: TRBV9
j_gene: TRBJ2-5
d_gene: -
abundance: few
CDR3nt: TGTGCCAGCAGCGTAGATGGCTTGGAGACCCAGTACTTC
CDR3aa: CASSVDGLETQYF

v_gene: TRBV29-1
j_gene: TRBJ1-2
d_gene: -
abundance: -
CDR3nt: TGCAGCGTTGAAGATCAGGACATTATCTATGGCTACACCTTC
CDR3aa: CSVEDQDIIYGYTF

v_gene: TRBV19
j_gene: TRBJ2-7
d_gene: -
abundance: -
CDR3nt: TGTGCCAGTAGTATAAGAGGAGATCCCTACGAGCAGTACTTC
CDR3aa: CASSIRGDPYEQYF

v_gene: TRBV11-2
j_gene: TRBJ2-5
d_gene: -
abundance: -
CDR3nt: TGTGCCAGCAGCTTCGCCGAAGAGACCCAGTACTTC
CDR3aa: CASSFAEETQYF

v_gene: TRBV5-8
j_gene: TRBJ1-2
d_gene: TRBD1
abundance: -
CDR3nt: TGTGCCCCGACGGTCGGACAGGGGATATATGGCTACACCTTC
CDR3aa: CAPTVGQGIYGYTF

v_gene: TRBV11-2
j_gene: TRBJ2-5
d_gene: -
abundance: -
CDR3nt: TGTGCCAGCAGCTTAGGTTGGGGTGGGCTCTTCGAGGAGACCCAGTACTTC
CDR3aa: CASSLGWGGLFEETQYF

v_gene: TRBV7-9
j_gene: TRBJ1-1
d_gene: -
abundance: -
CDR3nt: TGTGCCAGCAGCGATACACTGAACACTGAAGCTTTCTTT
CDR3aa: CASSDTLNTEAFF

v_gene: TRBV21-1
j_gene: TRBJ2-3
d_gene: -
abundance: -
CDR3nt: TGTGCCAGCAGCAAAGCCCATCCGACAGGGGGCGGCACAGATACGCAGTATTTT
CDR3aa: CASSKAHPTGGGTDTQYF

v_gene: TRBV10-2
j_gene: TRBJ2-1
d_gene: -
abundance: -
CDR3nt: TGCGCCAGCAGTGAGTCTCCGGGACTCTTAGCACCTTCCAATGAGCAGTTCTTC
CDR3aa: CASSESPGLLAPSNEQFF

v_gene: TRBV29-1
j_gene: TRBJ1-2
d_gene: -
abundance: -
CDR3nt: TGCAGCGTAGAGCAGGAACTCGCTAACTATGGCTACACCTTC
CDR3aa: CSVEQELANYGYTF

v_gene: TRBV11-2
j_gene: TRBJ2-3
d_gene: TRBD1
abundance: -
CDR3nt: TGTGCCAGCAGCTTAGATCGGGGGACAGGGTCAGATACGCAGTATTTT
CDR3aa: CASSLDRGTGSDTQYF

v_gene: TRBV18
j_gene: TRBJ1-6
d_gene: -
abundance: -
CDR3nt: TGTGCCAGCTGGAGGTCACCCCTCCACTTT
CDR3aa: CASWRSPLHF

v_gene: TRBV7-2
j_gene: TRBJ2-7
d_gene: TRBD2
abundance: -
CDR3nt: TGTGCCAGCAGCTCTCCTTGGACTAGCGGGAGGGCCTACGAGCAGTACTTC
CDR3aa: CASSSPWTSGRAYEQYF

v_gene: TRBV4-1
j_gene: TRBJ1-3
d_gene: -
abundance: -
CDR3nt: TGCGCCAGCAGCCTCGACATCCTCTCTGGAAACACCATATATTTT
CDR3aa: CASSLDILSGNTIYF

v_gene: TRBV29-1
j_gene: TRBJ2-1
d_gene: -
abundance: -
CDR3nt: TGCAGCGTCGCCCCGCACCAGGGGGCGGGAGACTTCAATGAGCAGTTCTTC
CDR3aa: CSVAPHQGAGDFNEQFF

v_gene: TRBV6-6
j_gene: TRBJ2-7
d_gene: -
abundance: -
CDR3nt: TGTGCCAGCGGGGGGTTGAATGAGCAGTACTTC
CDR3aa: CASGGLNEQYF

v_gene: TRBV11-3
j_gene: TRBJ2-7
d_gene: TRBD1
abundance: -
CDR3nt: TGTGCCAGCAGCCGACAGGGGGATCACGAGCAGTACTTC
CDR3aa: CASSRQGDHEQYF

v_gene: TRBV25-1
j_gene: TRBJ1-5
d_gene: -
abundance: -
CDR3nt: TGTGCCAGCAGTTCCGGGAGGGGGGATCAGCCCCAGCATTTT
CDR3aa: CASSSGRGDQPQHF

v_gene: TRBV19
j_gene: TRBJ1-5
d_gene: -
abundance: -
CDR3nt: TGTGCCAGTAGCCAAGGGGGAGGGCCTTATAGCAATCAGCCCCAGCATTTT
CDR3aa: CASSQGGGPYSNQPQHF

v_gene: TRBV15
j_gene: TRBJ2-3
d_gene: -
abundance: -
CDR3nt: TGTGCCACCAGCAAGGGACGGCCAGATACGCAGTATTTT
CDR3aa: CATSKGRPDTQYF

v_gene: TRBV19
j_gene: TRBJ2-1
d_gene: TRBD2
abundance: -
CDR3nt: TGTGCCAGTAGTGTATTGGGACTAGTTTGGAATGAGCAGTTCTTC
CDR3aa: CASSVLGLVWNEQFF

v_gene: TRBV7-9
j_gene: TRBJ2-7
d_gene: -
abundance: -
CDR3nt: TGTGCCAGCAGCCCGGCTAGTGGGACCGTGAGCTCCTACGAGCAGTACTTC
CDR3aa: CASSPASGTVSSYEQYF

v_gene: TRBV7-9
j_gene: TRBJ2-5
d_gene: -
abundance: -
CDR3nt: TGTGCCAGCAGCCCGCTCTTGAAAGAGACCCAGTACTTC
CDR3aa: CASSPLLKETQYF

v_gene: TRBV11-2
j_gene: TRBJ2-7
d_gene: TRBD2
abundance: -
CDR3nt: TGTGCCAGCAGCCCACCCGGGACTAGCTCCTACGAGCAGTACTTC
CDR3aa: CASSPPGTSSYEQYF

v_gene: TRBV4-3
j_gene: TRBJ2-7
d_gene: -
abundance: -
CDR3nt: TGCGCCAGCAGCCAAGGCGCAGGAAGCTCCTACGAGCAGTACTTC
CDR3aa: CASSQGAGSSYEQYF

v_gene: TRBV6-5
j_gene: TRBJ1-2
d_gene: -
abundance: -
CDR3nt: TGTGCCAGCAGCTCCGGGACAATCTATGGCTACACCTTC
CDR3aa: CASSSGTIYGYTF

v_gene: TRBV7-9
j_gene: TRBJ1-6
d_gene: -
abundance: once
CDR3nt: TGTGCCAGCAGCTCCACGTGGGACAAAATAAGTCCCCTCCACTTT
CDR3aa: CASSSTWDKISPLHF

v_gene: TRBV6-5
j_gene: TRBJ1-1
d_gene: -
abundance: -
CDR3nt: TGTGCCAGCAGTTACTTCTGGAACACTGAAGCTTTCTTT
CDR3aa: CASSYFWNTEAFF

v_gene: TRBV6-1
j_gene: TRBJ2-1
d_gene: TRBD2
abundance: -
CDR3nt: TGTGCCAGCAGTGGCCTAGCGGGGGGCTCCTACAATGAGCAGTTCTTC
CDR3aa: CASSGLAGGSYNEQFF

v_gene: TRBV7-8
j_gene: TRBJ2-5
d_gene: TRBD2
abundance: -
CDR3nt: TGTGCCAGCAGCTTACGGACTAGCGGGAGGGAGACCCAGTACTTC
CDR3aa: CASSLRTSGRETQYF

v_gene: TRBV6-1
j_gene: TRBJ2-1
d_gene: -
abundance: -
CDR3nt: TGTGCCAGCAGTGAAGCCCCCTACAATGAGCAGTTCTTC
CDR3aa: CASSEAPYNEQFF

v_gene: TRBV28
j_gene: TRBJ1-6
d_gene: -
abundance: -
CDR3nt: TGTGCCAGCAGCTCGGGACTAACGGTTTGGAATTCACCCCTCCACTTT
CDR3aa: CASSSGLTVWNSPLHF

v_gene: TRBV5-4
j_gene: TRBJ2-3
d_gene: -
abundance: -
CDR3nt: TGTGCCAGCAGCCCCCAGGAGAATACGCAGTATTTT
CDR3aa: CASSPQENTQYF

v_gene: TRBV4-1
j_gene: TRBJ2-1
d_gene: TRBD1
abundance: -
CDR3nt: TGCGCCAGCAGCCATAGACAGGGGGCCCACAATGAGCAGTTCTTC
CDR3aa: CASSHRQGAHNEQFF

v_gene: TRBV9
j_gene: TRBJ2-7
d_gene: -
abundance: -
CDR3nt: TGTGCCAGCAGCCCCACAGGCGAGCCCTACGAGCAGTACTTC
CDR3aa: CASSPTGEPYEQYF

v_gene: TRBV13
j_gene: TRBJ2-3
d_gene: TRBD2
abundance: once
CDR3nt: TGTGCCAGCAGCTGGACTAGCGGTAATACAGATACGCAGTATTTT
CDR3aa: CASSWTSGNTDTQYF

v_gene: TRBV13
j_gene: TRBJ1-2
d_gene: -
abundance: -
CDR3nt: TGTGCCAGCAGCTTGTATTCCACCGTTCCTTCAGAAGGCTACACCTTC
CDR3aa: CASSLYSTVPSEGYTF